This TCR beta chain was captured in a study of CXCR3-negative and CXCR3-positive naive CD8 T cells. Whole-study results and caveats: After cryopreservation, CXCR3 expression dropped partially; most assays used fresh PBMCs. Both of the naive subsets showed about the same high diversity, but memory CD8+ cells had much less. TRBV-TRBJ usage was alike in naive CXCR3-negative and CXCR3-positive cells but differed in memory cells.

With UMI labels, 5' RACE was used to prepare the TRB cDNA libraries. From its re-call of the 5' RACE reads, TCRdb lists each CDR3 protein once, without DNA. This listing includes tens of thousands of distinct CDR3 sequences. CDR1 and CDR2 (germline): SQVTM, ANQGSEA. This CDR3 is built from 13 residues. Of note for this clonotype: Its target is unknown.

Researchers sorted some 300,000 cells of each CD8+ T cell subset in triplicate. This chain connects TRBV29-1 to TRBJ2-7; no DNA is available, so the TRBD1 call from TCRdb remains unchecked. The sequenced material came from naive CXCR3- CD8+ T cells from blood. Sample subset: CD45RO-CCR7+CD27+CD95- naive CD8+ T cells lacking CXCR3 (TNR3-). This receptor was identified in a human donor in good health. Some clones in this sample may be carry-over from other donors' samples. The CDR3 protein is CSVAEGRFDEQYF.